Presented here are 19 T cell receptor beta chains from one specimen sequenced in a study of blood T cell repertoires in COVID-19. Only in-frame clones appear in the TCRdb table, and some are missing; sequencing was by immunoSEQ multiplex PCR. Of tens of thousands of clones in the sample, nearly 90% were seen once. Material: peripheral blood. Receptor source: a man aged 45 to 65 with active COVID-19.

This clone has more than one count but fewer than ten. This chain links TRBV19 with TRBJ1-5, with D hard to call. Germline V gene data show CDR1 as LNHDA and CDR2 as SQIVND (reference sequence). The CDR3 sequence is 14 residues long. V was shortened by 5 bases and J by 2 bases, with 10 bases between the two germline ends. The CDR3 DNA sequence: TGTGCCAGTAGTGTCGGGGTCCGCAATCAGCCCCAGCATTTT. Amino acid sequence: CASSVGVRNQPQHF.

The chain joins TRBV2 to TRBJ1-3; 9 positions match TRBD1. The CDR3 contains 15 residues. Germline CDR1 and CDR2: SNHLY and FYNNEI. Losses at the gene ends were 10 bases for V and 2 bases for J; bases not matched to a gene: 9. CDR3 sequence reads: CATSGQGRTGNTIYF. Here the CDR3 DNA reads TGTGCCACCTCCGGACAGGGGCGAACTGGAAACACCATATATTTT. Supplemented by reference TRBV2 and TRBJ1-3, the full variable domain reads EPEVTQTPSHQVTQMGQEVILRCVPISNHLYFYWYRQILGQKVEFLVSFYNNEISEKSEIFDDQFSVERPDGSNFTLKIRSTKLEDSAMYFCATSGQGRTGNTIYFGEGSWLTVV.

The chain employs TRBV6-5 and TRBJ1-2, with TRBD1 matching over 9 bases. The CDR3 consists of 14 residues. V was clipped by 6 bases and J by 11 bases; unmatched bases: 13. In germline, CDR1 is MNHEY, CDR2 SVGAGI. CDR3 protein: CASRAPGTGSSYTF. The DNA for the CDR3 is TGTGCCAGCAGGGCCCCCGGGACAGGGAGTTCGTACACCTTC.

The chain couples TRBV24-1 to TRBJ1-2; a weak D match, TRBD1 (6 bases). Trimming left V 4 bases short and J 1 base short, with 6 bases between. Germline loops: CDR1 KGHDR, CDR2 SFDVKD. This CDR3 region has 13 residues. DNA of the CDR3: TGTGCCACCAGTGAGGGACATAACTATGGCTACACCTTC. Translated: CATSEGHNYGYTF.

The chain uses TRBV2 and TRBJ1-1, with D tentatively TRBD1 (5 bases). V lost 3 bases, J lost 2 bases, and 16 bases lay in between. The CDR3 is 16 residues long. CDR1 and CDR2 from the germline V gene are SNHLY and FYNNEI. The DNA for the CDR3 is TGTGCCAGCAGTGACACAGGATCATTTGAAAACACTGAAGCTTTCTTT. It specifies CASSDTGSFENTEAFF.

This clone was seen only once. Written as DNA, the CDR3 is TGTGCCAGCAGCTTGGTTTATTCGGTCACTGAAGCTTTCTTT. Amino acids: CASSLVYSVTEAFF. The chain is built from TRBV5-6 and TRBJ1-1; D remains unclear. Trimming cost V 0 bases and J 4 bases, with 10 bases left between them. This CDR3 is 14 amino acids long. The germline gives CDR1 SGHDT, CDR2 YYEEEE. The variable domain in full, with the rest retrieved from reference TRBV5-6 and TRBJ1-1, is DAGVTQSPTHLIKTRGQQVTLRCSPKSGHDTVSWYQQALGQGPQFIFQYYEEEERQRGNFPDRFSGHQFPNYSSELNVNALLLGDSALYLCASSLVYSVTEAFFGQGTRLTVV.

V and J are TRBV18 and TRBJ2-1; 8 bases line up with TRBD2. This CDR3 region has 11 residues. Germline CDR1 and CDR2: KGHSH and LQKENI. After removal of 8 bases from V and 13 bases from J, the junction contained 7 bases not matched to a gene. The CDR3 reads CASHEGLDQFF. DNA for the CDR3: TGTGCCAGCCATGAGGGACTAGACCAGTTCTTC.

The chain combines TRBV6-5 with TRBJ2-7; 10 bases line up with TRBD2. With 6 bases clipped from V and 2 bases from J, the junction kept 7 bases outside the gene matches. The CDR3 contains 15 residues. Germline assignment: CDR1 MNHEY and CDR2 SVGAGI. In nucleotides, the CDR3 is TGTGCCAGCAGGTCTAGCGGGGGCACTGCCTACGAGCAGTACTTC. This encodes CASRSSGGTAYEQYF.

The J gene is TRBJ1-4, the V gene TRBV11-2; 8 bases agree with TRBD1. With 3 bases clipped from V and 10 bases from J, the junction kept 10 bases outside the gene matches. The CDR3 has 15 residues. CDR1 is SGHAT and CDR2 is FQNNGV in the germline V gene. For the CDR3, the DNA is TGTGCCAGCAGCTTGCAGGGCAGGGGGCGCGGAAAACTGTTTTTT. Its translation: CASSLQGRGRGKLFF.

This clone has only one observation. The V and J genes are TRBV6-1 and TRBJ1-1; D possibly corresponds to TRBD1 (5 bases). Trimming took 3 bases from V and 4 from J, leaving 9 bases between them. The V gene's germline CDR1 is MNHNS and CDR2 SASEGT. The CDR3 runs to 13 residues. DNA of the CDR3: TGTGCCAGCAGTGAGGGGGGGAGCACTGAAGCTTTCTTT. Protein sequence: CASSEGGSTEAFF.

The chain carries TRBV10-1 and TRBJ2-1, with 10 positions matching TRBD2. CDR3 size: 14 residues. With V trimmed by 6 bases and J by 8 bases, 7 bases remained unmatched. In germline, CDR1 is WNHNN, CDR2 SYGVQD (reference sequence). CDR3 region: CASSSGGAPDEQFF. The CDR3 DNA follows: TGCGCCAGCAGCAGCGGGGGGGCTCCCGATGAGCAGTTCTTC.

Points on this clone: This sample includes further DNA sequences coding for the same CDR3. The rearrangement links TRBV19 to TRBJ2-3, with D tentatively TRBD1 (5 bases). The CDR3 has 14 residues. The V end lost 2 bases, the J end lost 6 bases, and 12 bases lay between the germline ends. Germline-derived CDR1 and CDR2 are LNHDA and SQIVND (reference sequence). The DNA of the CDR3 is TGTGCCAGTAGTATAAGGGCAGGGCCCGATACGCAGTATTTT. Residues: CASSIRAGPDTQYF. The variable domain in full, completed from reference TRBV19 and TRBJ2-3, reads DGGITQSPKYLFRKEGQNVTLSCEQNLNHDAMYWYRQDPGQGLRLIYYSQIVNDFQKGDIAEGYSVSREKKESFPLTVTSAQKNPTAFYLCASSIRAGPDTQYFGPGTRLTVL.

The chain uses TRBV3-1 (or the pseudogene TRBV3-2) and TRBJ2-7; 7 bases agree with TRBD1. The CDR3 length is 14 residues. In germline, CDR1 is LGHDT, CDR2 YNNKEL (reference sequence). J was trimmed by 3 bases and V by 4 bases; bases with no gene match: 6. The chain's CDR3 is CASSRNQGDYEQYF. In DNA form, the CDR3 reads TGTGCCAGCAGCCGGAATCAGGGGGACTACGAGCAGTACTTC.

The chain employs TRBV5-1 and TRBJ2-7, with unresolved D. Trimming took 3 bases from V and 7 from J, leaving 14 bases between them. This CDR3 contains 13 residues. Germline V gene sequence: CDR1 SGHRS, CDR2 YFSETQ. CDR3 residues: CASSWNVAREQYF. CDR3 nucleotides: TGCGCCAGCAGCTGGAATGTGGCTAGAGAGCAGTACTTC.

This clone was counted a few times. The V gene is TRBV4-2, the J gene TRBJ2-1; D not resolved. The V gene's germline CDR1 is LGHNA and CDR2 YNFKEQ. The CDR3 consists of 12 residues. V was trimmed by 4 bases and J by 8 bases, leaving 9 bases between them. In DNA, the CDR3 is TGTGCCAGCAGCCCGCCCGACTATGAGCAGTTCTTC. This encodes CASSPPDYEQFF.

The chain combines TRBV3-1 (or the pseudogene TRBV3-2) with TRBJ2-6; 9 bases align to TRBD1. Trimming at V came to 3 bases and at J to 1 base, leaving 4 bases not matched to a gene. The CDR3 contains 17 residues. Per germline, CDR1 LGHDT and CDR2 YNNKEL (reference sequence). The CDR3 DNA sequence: TGTGCCAGCAGCCAGAGTGGACAGGGGTCTGGGGCCAACGTCCTGACTTTC. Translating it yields CASSQSGQGSGANVLTF.

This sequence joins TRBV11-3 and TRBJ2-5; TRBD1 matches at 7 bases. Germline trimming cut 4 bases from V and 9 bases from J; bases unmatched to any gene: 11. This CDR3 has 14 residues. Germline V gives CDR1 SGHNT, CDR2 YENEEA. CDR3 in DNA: TGTGCCAGCAGCTCGAAATCAGGGGGAAAGGCCCAGTACTTC. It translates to CASSSKSGGKAQYF.

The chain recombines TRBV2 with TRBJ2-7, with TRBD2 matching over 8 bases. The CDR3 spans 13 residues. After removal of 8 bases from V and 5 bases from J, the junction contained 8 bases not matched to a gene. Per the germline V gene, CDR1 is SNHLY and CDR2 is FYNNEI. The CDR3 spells CASGSSGRNEQYF. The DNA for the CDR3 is TGTGCCAGCGGATCTAGCGGGCGGAACGAGCAGTACTTC.

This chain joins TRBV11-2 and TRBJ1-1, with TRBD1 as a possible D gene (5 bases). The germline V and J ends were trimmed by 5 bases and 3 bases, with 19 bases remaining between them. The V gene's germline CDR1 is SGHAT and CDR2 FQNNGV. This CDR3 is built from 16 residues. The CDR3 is CASSANPGGGDTEAFF. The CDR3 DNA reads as TGTGCCAGCAGCGCAAACCCTGGCGGAGGGGACACTGAAGCTTTCTTT.